These 17 T cell receptor beta chains came from one sample sequenced in a study of beta chain features in type 1 diabetes. Since all of the isolated RNA was reverse transcribed, expressed TCRB transcripts were what got sequenced. Assay: immunoSEQ multiplex PCR; the TCRdb copy retains only in-frame clones and omits some. The data show roughly 380,000 clones, 20% seen once. The specimen was naive CD4+ T cells from blood. The origin of the receptors is a woman aged 18-35 years in good health.

DNA for the CDR3: TGTGCCAGCAGTCCTTACACTGAAGCTTTCTTT. Its translation: CASSPYTEAFF. The V call is TRBV2, the J call TRBJ1-1, with D hard to call. Trimming removed 5 bases from V and 3 bases from J, with 4 bases in between. The CDR3 sequence is 11 residues long. CDR1 and CDR2 (germline): SNHLY, FYNNEI.

The chain recombines TRBV6-1 with TRBJ2-7; 7 bases line up with TRBD2. Germline V gene sequence: CDR1 MNHNS, CDR2 SASEGT. V shed 2 bases and J 6 bases; nucleotides not matched to a gene: 4. There are 13 residues in the CDR3. The CDR3 DNA sequence: TGTGCCAGCAGTGAATTTGGGGGGGGCGAGCAGTACTTC. This sequence encodes CASSEFGGGEQYF.

This clone occurred a few times. Other DNA sequences of this sample code for an identical CDR3. The chain recombines TRBV4-1 with TRBJ2-5, with a weak D call TRBD2 (6 bases). With 3 bases removed from V and 2 bases from J, the gap between germline ends came to 7 bases. The CDR3 loop spans 13 amino acids. The germline CDR1 and CDR2 sequences are MGHRA and YSYEKL. This chain's CDR3 is CASSQGLQETQYF. The DNA of the CDR3 is TGCGCCAGCAGCCAGGGACTTCAAGAGACCCAGTACTTC.

This clone was detected a few times. V usage is TRBV5-1 and J usage is TRBJ2-3, with TRBD2 matching 7 bases. J lost 5 bases, V lost 0 bases, and 6 bases had no gene match. This CDR3 comprises 15 residues. CDR1 and CDR2 from the germline V gene are SGHRS and YFSETQ. CDR3 nucleotide sequence: TGCGCCAGCAGCTTGGTATCGGGGGGACGAGATACGCAGTATTTT. Translation: CASSLVSGGRDTQYF.

This clone has just a few counts. The chain recombines TRBV5-6 with TRBJ2-3; 7 nucleotides match TRBD2. CDR1 is SGHDT and CDR2 is YYEEEE in the germline V gene. J lost 2 bases, V lost 3 bases, and 3 bases had no gene match. The CDR3 is made up of 14 amino acids. CDR3 nucleotides: TGTGCCAGCAGCTATGGACTAGTCACAGATACGCAGTATTTT. Translation: CASSYGLVTDTQYF.

This clone was detected only a few times. The chain is built from TRBV6-5 and TRBJ2-7, with D unclear. CDR3 length equals 15 residues. V was cut by 4 bases and J by 2 bases, with 15 bases left in between. From germline, CDR1 is MNHEY and CDR2 SVGAGI. CDR3 nucleotide sequence: TGTGCCAGCAGTTCCGTCGGGTCTTCTACCTACGAGCAGTACTTC. Its translation: CASSSVGSSTYEQYF.

The chain employs TRBV2 and TRBJ2-1; tentative D call: TRBD2 (6 bases). The V end was cut by 5 bases, the J end by 6 bases, with 14 bases between. The germline CDR1 and CDR2 sequences are SNHLY and FYNNEI. This CDR3 region has 14 residues. CDR3 sequence: CASSLEVGSNEQFF. The CDR3 DNA follows: TGTGCCAGCAGTCTGGAGGTCGGGAGCAATGAGCAGTTCTTC.

The J gene is TRBJ2-5, the V gene TRBV30; D possibly corresponds to TRBD2 (5 bases). V lost 1 base to trimming and J lost 9 bases, with 12 bases between them. CDR3 length: 12 amino acids. Per the germline V gene, CDR1 is GTSNPN and CDR2 is SVGIG (reference sequence). CDR3: CAWSARMEAQYF. Here the CDR3 DNA reads TGTGCCTGGAGTGCCCGTATGGAGGCCCAGTACTTC. The full variable domain, in which reference TRBV30 and TRBJ2-5 provide the parts outside the CDR3, is SQTIHQWPATLVQPVGSPLSLECTVEGTSNPNLYWYRQAAGRGLQLLFYSVGIGQISSEVPQNLSASRPQDRQFILSSKKLLLSDSGFYLCAWSARMEAQYFGPGTRLLVL.

This clone was counted between two and nine times. This chain connects TRBV4-1 to TRBJ2-1, with TRBD2 identical over 11 bases. The CDR3 spans 17 residues. CDR1 is MGHRA and CDR2 is YSYEKL in the germline V gene. V was clipped by 2 bases and J by 4 bases; unmatched bases: 7. CDR3 in amino acids: CASSQTPGLAAYNEQFF. CDR3 nucleotides: TGCGCCAGCAGCCAAACGCCGGGACTAGCGGCTTACAATGAGCAGTTCTTC.

The table lists this clone with a few counts. The genes are TRBV4-1 and TRBJ2-3; perhaps TRBD2 as D (5 bases). V was cut by 4 bases and J by 0 bases, with 8 bases left in between. The germline CDR1 and CDR2 sequences are MGHRA and YSYEKL. This CDR3 spans 14 amino acids. The CDR3 DNA is TGCGCCAGCAGCCCCGGACTGAGCACAGATACGCAGTATTTT. This translates into CASSPGLSTDTQYF.

Only a few counts were recorded for this clone. This rearrangement joins TRBV11-2 to TRBJ2-1; TRBD1 might be the D (5 bases). The CDR3 runs 14 residues. Trimming took off 6 bases at V and 4 bases at J, with 13 bases between the two ends. Germline V gives CDR1 SGHAT, CDR2 FQNNGV. The chain's CDR3 is CASRDLQGYNEQFF. In nucleotides, the CDR3 is TGTGCCAGCAGAGACCTCCAGGGATACAATGAGCAGTTCTTC. The whole variable domain, filled in from reference TRBV11-2 and TRBJ2-1, reads EAGVAQSPRYKIIEKRQSVAFWCNPISGHATLYWYQQILGQGPKLLIQFQNNGVVDDSQLPKDRFSAERLKGVDSTLKIQPAKLEDSAVYLCASRDLQGYNEQFFGPGTRLTVL.

The chain is built from TRBV11-3 and TRBJ2-2; 8 positions agree with TRBD1. CDR1 and CDR2 from the germline V gene are SGHNT and YENEEA. V was pared by 1 base and J by 4 bases, with 2 bases of the junction left unmatched. This CDR3 is 15 amino acids long. CDR3 nucleotides: TGTGCCAGCAGCTTAGGAACAGGGGGCACCGGGGAGCTGTTTTTT. It is translated as CASSLGTGGTGELFF. Drawing the rest from reference TRBV11-3 and TRBJ2-2, the complete variable domain is EAGVVQSPRYKIIEKKQPVAFWCNPISGHNTLYWYLQNLGQGPELLIRYENEEAVDDSQLPKDRFSAERLKGVDSTLKIQPAELGDSAVYLCASSLGTGGTGELFFGEGSRLTVL.

The rearrangement uses TRBV5-1 and TRBJ2-7; 8 nucleotides agree with TRBD2. The CDR3 is 17 amino acids. The V gene end was trimmed by 4 bases and the J gene end by 1 base; junction bases not matched to a gene: 13. Germline CDR1 and CDR2: SGHRS and YFSETQ. The CDR3 DNA reads as TGCGCCAGCAGCCCGCGGGGCAGCGGGAGTGGGTCCTACGAGCAGTACTTC. Its translation: CASSPRGSGSGSYEQYF.

J is TRBJ2-7 and V is TRBV4-1; 10 nucleotides align to TRBD2. Germline-derived CDR1 and CDR2 are MGHRA and YSYEKL. The ends lost 1 base at V and 4 bases at J; junction bases unmatched: 4. The CDR3 has 15 residues. CDR3 sequence: CASSQGTSGLYEQYF. DNA of the CDR3: TGCGCCAGCAGCCAAGGGACTAGCGGATTATACGAGCAGTACTTC.

The chain couples TRBV18 to TRBJ1-5; TRBD1 matches 8 bases. CDR3 length: 14 residues. The V segment lost 4 bases and the J segment 5 bases; nucleotides outside the gene matches: 4. CDR1 is KGHSH, CDR2 LQKENI, per germline. The CDR3 here is CASSLSQGDQPQHF. The CDR3, as DNA: TGTGCCAGCTCACTTTCACAGGGGGATCAGCCCCAGCATTTT.

The rearrangement uses TRBV29-1 and TRBJ1-2; TRBD1 is a possible D gene (5 bases). Germline V gives CDR1 SQVTM, CDR2 ANQGSEA. Deletions cut 7 bases from V and 2 bases from J, with 14 bases between. This CDR3 is built from 13 residues. CDR3 nucleotide sequence: TGCAGCGCCGGGGAGGGGAACAACTATGGCTACACCTTC. Encoded protein: CSAGEGNNYGYTF.

This clone was recorded a few times. V gene TRBV30 combines with J gene TRBJ2-1, with a weak D call TRBD1 (5 bases). This CDR3 has 12 amino acids. Germline V CDR1 and CDR2: GTSNPN, SVGIG (reference sequence). V was cut by 1 base and J by 6 bases, with 7 bases left in between. CDR3 in amino acids: CAWSGTSNEQFF. The CDR3 DNA is TGTGCCTGGAGTGGGACATCCAATGAGCAGTTCTTC.